This T cell receptor (beta chain) emerged from a study of PD-1 blockade in mismatch repair-deficient tumors. Study information: Patients had about a dozen mismatch repair-deficient cancer types, all previously treated and progressing. Points from the study as a whole: All three positive peptides came from frameshift mutations, yielding around 150 blood TCRs.

The germline gives CDR1 DFQATT, CDR2 SNEGSKA (reference sequence). V dropped 0 bases and J dropped 4 bases, with 3 bases sitting between them. The CDR3 spans 11 residues. About this clone itself: Its matching antigen is unknown.

Assay: immunoSEQ multiplex PCR; the TCRdb copy retains only in-frame clones and omits some. The sample consists of about 14,000 clones, approximately 90% of them appearing once. Described time point: approximately ten-day in vitro stimulation with candidate neoantigen peptide 6. The clonotype originates from an adult with mismatch repair-deficient cancer. The chain recombines TRBV20-1 with TRBJ1-2; D gene ambiguous. This sample comprised cells cultured in vitro, obtained from a patient treated with pembrolizumab. CDR3 residues: CSARDSYGYTF. The CDR3 DNA is TGCAGTGCTAGAGACAGCTATGGCTACACCTTC.